This is a list of T cell receptor beta chains from one sample in a study of siplizumab effects on memory and regulatory T cells. Sequencing used immunoSEQ multiplex PCR; TCRdb keeps in-frame clones, though not all of them. The data hold roughly 75,000 clones, with 93% observed a single time. Sequenced sample: CD8+ T cells sorted from blood. The receptors shown here come from a human donor in good health. Both conserved end residues are part of each CDR3. The D gene is left open where the match is weak. Not all rows give a size; the values are once, few, many and, for expanded clones, a class.

d_gene | j_gene | v_gene | abundance | CDR3nt | CDR3aa
NA | TRBJ2-2 | TRBV7-3 | NA | TGTGCCAGCAGCACAGGAGCCACCGGGGAGCTGTTTTTT | CASSTGATGELFF
NA | TRBJ2-3 | TRBV6-4 | NA | TGTGCCAGCAGTGACGGGGCGGGGACTAGCACAGATACGCAGTATTTT | CASSDGAGTSTDTQYF
NA | TRBJ1-1 | TRBV12-5 | once | TGTGCTAGTGGTTTGTTCGCCGGCACTGAAGCTTTCTTT | CASGLFAGTEAFF
NA | TRBJ1-2 | TRBV5-4 | once | TGTGCCAGCAGCGCCCAGGGATTTGGCTACACCTTC | CASSAQGFGYTF
TRBD1 | TRBJ1-2 | TRBV10-2 | NA | TGCGCCAGCAGTGAGACATCCGGACAGGGTGGGGGTGGCTACACCTTC | CASSETSGQGGGGYTF
TRBD2 | TRBJ2-4 | TRBV6-1 | NA | TGTGCCAGCAGTGACCTGGGAGTAGCGGGGGGGCAATTTAAAAACATTCAGTACTTC | CASSDLGVAGGQFKNIQYF
TRBD1 | TRBJ2-7 | TRBV2 | NA | TGTGCCAGCAGTGAACCGGGACAGGGTATGTGGGGCTCCTACGAGCAGTACTTC | CASSEPGQGMWGSYEQYF
NA | TRBJ2-7 | TRBV4-1 | NA | TGCGCCAGCAGCCAATTTGTGGACAGTACCTACGAGCAGTACTTC | CASSQFVDSTYEQYF
NA | TRBJ2-5 | TRBV7-9 | NA | TGTGCCAGCAGCTTAGAGGGGCAAGAGACCCAGTACTTC | CASSLEGQETQYF
TRBD2 | TRBJ2-3 | TRBV5-8 | NA | TGTGCCAGCAGCTGGGGAGCGGGGGCCTTAGATACGCAGTATTTT | CASSWGAGALDTQYF
NA | TRBJ2-1 | TRBV4-1 | NA | TGCGCCAGCAGCCAAGATCGAGTAGGCGGGAATGAGCAGTTCTTC | CASSQDRVGGNEQFF
TRBD2 | TRBJ2-3 | TRBV27 | NA | TGTGCCAGCAGTATACTAGCGGGGGGATTCACAGATACGCAGTATTTT | CASSILAGGFTDTQYF
TRBD2 | TRBJ2-1 | TRBV27 | NA | TGTGCCAGCAGTTTAGTCCTAGCGGGGGGGGTCTCCTACAATGAGCAGTTCTTC | CASSLVLAGGVSYNEQFF
NA | TRBJ2-1 | TRBV4-1 | NA | TGCGCCAGCAGCCAATCTGGTAGGGGTCAGTTCTTC | CASSQSGRGQFF
NA | TRBJ2-3 | TRBV15 | NA | TGTGCCACCAGCCCCGGGGATGTTACGCAGTATTTT | CATSPGDVTQYF
NA | TRBJ1-4 | TRBV7-9 | NA | TGTGCCAGCAGCCAGGGAAGCCGGGATGAAAAACTGTTTTTT | CASSQGSRDEKLFF
NA | TRBJ2-1 | TRBV11-3 | NA | TGTGCCAGCAGCCCGCGGGACACTTACAATGAGCAGTTCTTC | CASSPRDTYNEQFF
NA | TRBJ1-3 | TRBV7-2 | NA | TGTGCCAGCAGCTTTATAGGAGACACCATATATTTT | CASSFIGDTIYF
TRBD2 | TRBJ2-5 | TRBV7-9 | NA | TGTGCCAGCAGCCCTCCCCGGGGGGGACCGGCGGAGACCCAGTACTTC | CASSPPRGGPAETQYF
NA | TRBJ2-7 | TRBV19 | NA | TGTGCCAGTAGTATCGGGGGCGGAACTTCCTACGAGCAGTACTTC | CASSIGGGTSYEQYF
TRBD1 | TRBJ1-3 | TRBV9 | NA | TGTGCCAGCAGCGTGAACAGGGACAGCTCTGGAAACACCATATATTTT | CASSVNRDSSGNTIYF
NA | TRBJ1-5 | TRBV6-1 | once | TGTGCCAGCAGTGGAGGGGGGAATAATCAGCCCCAGCATTTT | CASSGGGNNQPQHF
NA | TRBJ2-2 | TRBV12-5 | once | TGTGCTAGTGAGCCCGGGTTCGACACCGGGGAGCTGTTTTTT | CASEPGFDTGELFF
NA | TRBJ2-7 | TRBV27 | NA | TGTGCCAGCAGCCCAGGCTACGAGCAGTACTTC | CASSPGYEQYF
NA | TRBJ1-2 | TRBV7-9 | NA | TGTGCCAGCAGCTTAGCGTATCTGAGGGAAGATGGCTACACCTTC | CASSLAYLREDGYTF
TRBD1 | TRBJ1-1 | TRBV6-4 | NA | TGTGCCAGCAGTGACGGGACAGGGGGAACTGAAGCTTTCTTT | CASSDGTGGTEAFF
NA | TRBJ2-1 | TRBV20-1 | NA | TGCAGTGCTAAGATCAATGAGCAGTTCTTC | CSAKINEQFF
NA | TRBJ2-1 | TRBV7-3 | NA | TGTGCCAGCTTCGAGCGGTACAATGAGCAGTTCTTC | CASFERYNEQFF
NA | TRBJ2-7 | TRBV19 | NA | TGTGCCAGTAGTGGAGATTCCTACGAGCAGTACTTC | CASSGDSYEQYF
NA | TRBJ2-7 | TRBV5-5 | NA | TGTGCCAGCAGCTTAGGTAGCTCCTACGAGCAGTACTTC | CASSLGSSYEQYF
TRBD2 | TRBJ2-1 | TRBV7-7 | NA | TGTGCCAGCAGCCAAGCGGGGACCTACAATGAGCAGTTCTTC | CASSQAGTYNEQFF
TRBD1 | TRBJ2-7 | TRBV4-1 | NA | TGCGCCAGCAGCCAGGGGGAAGCAGGGGGCCCCTACGAGCAGTACTTC | CASSQGEAGGPYEQYF
TRBD1 | TRBJ1-2 | TRBV6-5 | NA | TGTGCCAGCAGTGGGAACAGGGGGAACTATGGCTACACCTTC | CASSGNRGNYGYTF
NA | TRBJ2-2 | TRBV4-2 | NA | TGTGCCAGCAGCCAAGAAGGTAATAACGCCGGGGAGCTGTTTTTT | CASSQEGNNAGELFF
TRBD1 | TRBJ2-5 | TRBV19 | NA | TGTGCCAGTAGTATGAAACAGGGGAGTGAGACCCAGTACTTC | CASSMKQGSETQYF
NA | TRBJ1-1 | TRBV19 | few | TGTGCCAGTAGTATCGGGGGGGAGCGCACTGAAGCTTTCTTT | CASSIGGERTEAFF
TRBD1 | TRBJ1-6 | TRBV15 | NA | TGTGCCACCAGCAGACCCTCAGACAGGGGGAATTCACCCCTCCACTTT | CATSRPSDRGNSPLHF
NA | TRBJ2-5 | TRBV13 | NA | TGTGCCAGCAGCTTAGCCCCAGGGACGCAAGAGACCCAGTACTTC | CASSLAPGTQETQYF
TRBD1 | TRBJ2-7 | TRBV27 | NA | TGTGCCAGCAGTGCTACAGGGGCCTACGAGCAGTACTTC | CASSATGAYEQYF
TRBD1 | TRBJ2-7 | TRBV7-6 | NA | TGTGCCAGCAGACAAAGGCCCGGGACAGGGGCCTACGAGCAGTACTTC | CASRQRPGTGAYEQYF
NA | TRBJ1-1 | TRBV12-5 | NA | TGTGCTAGTGGTTTCGGATACACTGAAGCTTTCTTT | CASGFGYTEAFF
NA | TRBJ1-1 | TRBV7-9 | NA | TGTGCCAGCAGCTTAGAGGTGGGCACTGAAGCTTTCTTT | CASSLEVGTEAFF
NA | TRBJ2-3 | TRBV7-9 | NA | TGTGCCAGCAGCTTGCCGACAGACTCGTCTAGCACAGATACGCAGTATTTT | CASSLPTDSSSTDTQYF
TRBD1 | TRBJ1-4 | TRBV5-4 | NA | TGTGCCAGCAGCGGAGGGGGCGACGGTGAAAAACTGTTTTTT | CASSGGGDGEKLFF
NA | TRBJ2-7 | TRBV14 | NA | TGTGCCAGCAGCCAAGATCCGACAGGTACCTACGAGCAGTACTTC | CASSQDPTGTYEQYF
NA | TRBJ2-2 | TRBV7-7 | NA | TGTGCCAGCACCGGGGTCAACACCGGGGAGCTGTTTTTT | CASTGVNTGELFF